This TCR beta chain was recovered during a study of blood T cell repertoires in COVID-19. In the study overall: Acute and convalescent COVID-19 samples came from the United States, Italy and Spain. PBMCs, B-cell-depleted T cells, or T cells were the source of the cDNA or gDNA that made up the material.

Trimming pared 2 bases from V and 13 bases from J, leaving 17 bases between. The CDR3 runs to 13 residues. Per germline, CDR1 SGHTA and CDR2 FQGNSA. Original methodology: From reference gene primer amplification, estimates of nucleated cell counts were derived. Sequencing used immunoSEQ multiplex PCR; TCRdb keeps in-frame clones, though not all of them. That table is the source of V, J and clone size, and D and trimming were worked out from the DNA. This table has about 170,000 clones, around 85% appearing once. The genes are TRBV7-2 and TRBJ1-1, with D unclear. This receptor was obtained from a man aged 55 to 70 who had recovered from COVID-19. Sequenced sample: peripheral blood. The CDR3 here is CASSLSAEGDGFF. Here the CDR3 DNA reads TGTGCCAGCAGCTTATCCGCTGAGGGAGACGGTTTCTTT. The whole variable domain, filled in from reference TRBV7-2 and TRBJ1-1, reads GAGVSQSPSNKVTEKGKDVELRCDPISGHTALYWYRQSLGQGLEFLIYFQGNSAPDKSGLPSDRFSAERTGGSVSTLTIQRTQQEDSAVYLCASSLSAEGDGFFGQGTRLTVV.